This T cell receptor beta chain was identified in a study of technical replicates of blood from a handful of donors. There are 15 residues in the CDR3. V gave up 3 bases and J gave up 4 bases, with 13 bases separating them. Germline lookup yields CDR1 LNHDA and CDR2 SQIVND (reference sequence). Profiling relied on immunoSEQ multiplex PCR, and the TCRdb table lists in-frame clones only, not all of them. The sample records more than 65,000 clones, 91% being singletons. Sequences were obtained from T cells isolated from PBMCs. The chain carries TRBV19 and TRBJ1-5; D may be TRBD1 (5 bases). The receptor comes from a human donor in good health. As DNA, the CDR3 is TGTGCCAGTAGTATTGGTGGGGCGCTAAATCAGCCCCAGCATTTT. It codes for CASSIGGALNQPQHF.